The clone carrying this TCR beta chain was counted between two and nine times. CDR1 is SGHNT, CDR2 YYREEE, per germline (reference sequence). The CDR3 has 13 amino acids. Trimming pared 0 bases from V and 4 bases from J, leaving 6 bases between. The PCR used 60 Vbeta and 13 Jbeta primers. Clones were sequenced by immunoSEQ multiplex PCR, and TCRdb holds only the in-frame ones, with some missing. The sample has 150,000 to 200,000 clones, 68% seen once. This sample is part of a study of cytomegalovirus exposure and HLA in healthy donors. The chain employs TRBV5-4 and TRBJ2-3; unclear D gene. The clonotype was recovered from a man aged 30 to 39 in good health and CMV-seropositive. The sample was PBMCs. The CDR3 here is CASSLDRADTQYF. Written as DNA, the CDR3 is TGTGCCAGCAGCTTGGACCGGGCAGATACGCAGTATTTT.